Listed below are T cell receptor beta chains from one sample, sequenced in a study of OX40 agonist ivuxolimab in advanced cancers. Data came from immunoSEQ multiplex PCR; TCRdb stores just in-frame clones and leaves some out. Altogether some 57,000 clones are present, about 82% being singletons, with the ten largest covering 3.5% to 4%. Specimen: CD4+ or CD8+ T cells sorted from blood, collected in a trial of the OX40 agonist ivuxolimab. The origin of the receptors is an adult with an advanced solid tumor such as melanoma, head and neck, liver or kidney cancer. The CDR3 runs from the conserved cysteine through the conserved F or W. The order of the fields is J gene, V gene, clone size, D gene, CDR3 protein, CDR3 DNA. A D gene is named only where the DNA matches it firmly. Expanded clones get a size class; other rows say once, few or many, or leave the size out.

>TRBJ2-7|TRBV28|-|TRBD2
CASSLISGGWGSSYEQYF
TGTGCCAGCAGTCTTATTAGCGGGGGTTGGGGGAGCTCCTACGAGCAGTACTTC
>TRBJ1-1|TRBV19|-|-
CASSIDFGNTEAFF
TGTGCCAGTAGTATCGATTTCGGGAACACTGAAGCTTTCTTT
>TRBJ1-2|TRBV4-2|-|TRBD1
CASSPRDRENYGYTF
TGTGCCAGCAGCCCTCGGGACAGGGAAAACTATGGCTACACCTTC
>TRBJ2-6|TRBV7-3|-|-
CASSLREGSAGANVLTF
TGTGCCAGCAGCTTAAGGGAAGGTTCGGCTGGGGCCAACGTCCTGACTTTC
>TRBJ1-6|TRBV28|-|-
CASIISGGYNSPLHF
TGTGCCAGCATCATCTCCGGAGGATATAATTCACCCCTCCACTTT
>TRBJ1-1|TRBV2|-|-
CASKHPDTEAFF
TGTGCCTCAAAGCACCCGGACACTGAAGCTTTCTTT
>TRBJ1-5|TRBV6-6|-|TRBD1
CASSWGQGGQPQHF
TGTGCCAGCAGTTGGGGACAGGGCGGTCAGCCCCAGCATTTT
>TRBJ2-5|TRBV9|-|TRBD2
CASSVAGASGGAFGETQYF
TGTGCCAGCAGCGTAGCTGGGGCTAGCGGGGGGGCCTTCGGGGAGACCCAGTACTTC
>TRBJ1-3|TRBV9|-|-
CASTVGVSGNTIYF
TGTGCCAGCACCGTTGGGGTATCTGGAAACACCATATATTTT
>TRBJ2-1|TRBV27|-|-
CASRGTTLNNEQFF
TGTGCCAGCCGGGGCACAACCTTGAACAATGAGCAGTTCTTC
>TRBJ2-1|TRBV28|-|-
CASSMGLGSYNEQFF
TGTGCCAGCAGTATGGGGTTGGGCTCCTACAATGAGCAGTTCTTC
>TRBJ2-3|TRBV4-1|-|-
CASNQGGRTDTQYF
TGCGCCAGCAACCAAGGAGGGCGAACAGATACGCAGTATTTT
>TRBJ2-6|TRBV19|-|-
CASTPGGVSGANVLTF
TGTGCCAGTACCCCTGGTGGGGTCTCTGGGGCCAACGTCCTGACTTTC
>TRBJ2-3|TRBV7-3|-|-
CASSPSADTQYF
TGTGCCAGCAGCCCGAGTGCAGATACGCAGTATTTT
>TRBJ2-2|TRBV4-1|-|TRBD2
CASSQPWASGGAVYTGELFF
TGCGCCAGCAGCCAACCATGGGCTAGCGGGGGGGCAGTGTACACCGGGGAGCTGTTTTTT
>TRBJ2-5|TRBV13|-|TRBD1
CASSFYRQGAHRLETQYF
TGTGCCAGCAGCTTTTACCGACAGGGGGCGCACCGTCTGGAGACCCAGTACTTC
>TRBJ1-5|TRBV10-3|-|-
CAISESSGGKLNQPQHF
TGTGCCATCAGTGAATCGTCGGGAGGGAAGCTCAATCAGCCCCAGCATTTT
>TRBJ2-2|TRBV14|once|TRBD2
CASSQALAGTGELFF
TGTGCCAGCAGCCAAGCTCTAGCGGGCACCGGGGAGCTGTTTTTT
>TRBJ1-5|TRBV29-1|-|-
CSVGSSNQPQHF
TGCAGCGTTGGGTCGAGCAATCAGCCCCAGCATTTT
>TRBJ1-2|TRBV28|-|-
CASSFGTLEGYTF
TGTGCCAGCAGTTTCGGGACCCTGGAAGGCTACACCTTC
>TRBJ1-6|TRBV28|-|-
CASSLEVMNSPLHF
TGTGCCAGCAGTTTAGAAGTGATGAATTCACCCCTCCACTTT
>TRBJ2-1|TRBV18|few|TRBD2
CASSPASGGAYEQFF
TGTGCCAGCTCACCGGCTAGCGGGGGGGCCTATGAGCAGTTCTTC
>TRBJ2-3|TRBV6-1|-|TRBD1
CASSEVGDRGDTQYF
TGTGCCAGCAGTGAAGTGGGGGACAGGGGAGATACGCAGTATTTT
>TRBJ1-2|TRBV19|-|TRBD1
CASGRGQGYGYTF
TGTGCCAGTGGCAGGGGGCAAGGCTATGGCTACACCTTC
>TRBJ2-7|TRBV6-5|-|-
CASSYNYEQYF
TGTGCCAGCAGTTATAACTACGAGCAGTACTTC
>TRBJ1-1|TRBV27|-|-
CASSRDREFGEAFF
TGTGCCAGCAGTCGCGACCGGGAGTTCGGGGAAGCTTTCTTT
>TRBJ1-5|TRBV5-6|few|-
CASSLMGAARNQPQHF
TGTGCCAGCAGCTTGATGGGAGCTGCCCGGAATCAGCCCCAGCATTTT
>TRBJ2-7|TRBV5-1|-|TRBD1
CASSLGGSGGLYEQYF
TGCGCCAGCAGCTTGGGCGGGTCAGGGGGCTTGTACGAGCAGTACTTC
>TRBJ2-1|TRBV5-1|-|-
CASSLGGNLVYNEQFF
TGCGCCAGCAGCTTGGGGGGCAATCTCGTCTACAATGAGCAGTTCTTC
>TRBJ2-4|TRBV19|-|-
CASSIYGGDGKNIQYF
TGTGCCAGTAGTATATATGGGGGTGATGGCAAAAACATTCAGTACTTC
>TRBJ2-3|TRBV9|-|-
CASSQGSTQYF
TGTGCCAGCAGCCAGGGAAGTACGCAGTATTTT
>TRBJ2-7|TRBV18|-|-
CASSPGYQLEQYF
TGTGCCAGCTCACCGGGCTACCAGTTGGAGCAGTACTTC
>TRBJ2-2|TRBV2|-|-
CASSEYRLTGELFF
TGTGCCAGCAGTGAATACAGACTAACCGGGGAGCTGTTTTTT
>TRBJ1-4|TRBV6-1|-|TRBD1
CASSDRTGVEKLFF
TGTGCCAGCAGTGATCGGACAGGGGTTGAAAAACTGTTTTTT
>TRBJ2-1|TRBV18|-|-
CASSPQRGYPSSSYNEQFF
TGTGCCAGCTCACCACAGCGAGGCTACCCTTCTAGCTCCTACAATGAGCAGTTCTTC
>TRBJ2-3|TRBV10-2|-|-
CASSELAVHTDTQYF
TGCGCCAGCAGTGAGCTAGCCGTTCACACAGATACGCAGTATTTT
>TRBJ2-5|TRBV5-8|-|-
CASSPGAAGAGVETQYF
TGTGCCAGCAGCCCTGGGGCAGCGGGTGCGGGTGTGGAGACCCAGTACTTC
>TRBJ2-4|TRBV18|-|-
CASSPPAELNIQYF
TGTGCCAGCTCACCGCCTGCGGAACTAAACATTCAGTACTTC
>TRBJ1-3|TRBV27|-|TRBD1
CASSRGQYSGNTIYF
TGTGCCAGCAGCCGGGGACAGTACTCTGGAAACACCATATATTTT
>TRBJ1-5|TRBV30|-|TRBD1
CAWSRDRAQHF
TGTGCCTGGAGCCGGGACAGGGCCCAGCATTTT
>TRBJ2-3|TRBV11-2|few|-
CASSLAGADTQYF
TGTGCCAGCAGCTTAGCCGGGGCAGATACGCAGTATTTT
>TRBJ1-5|TRBV10-3|-|-
CAISASLGGNQPQHF
TGTGCCATCAGTGCCTCCCTTGGGGGGAATCAGCCCCAGCATTTT
>TRBJ1-2|TRBV28|-|-
CASSYRDGYTF
TGTGCCAGCAGTTATAGGGATGGCTACACCTTC
>TRBJ1-2|TRBV7-2|-|-
CASSLAGQSNYGYTF
TGTGCCAGCAGCTTAGCGGGACAATCAAACTATGGCTACACCTTC
>TRBJ2-3|TRBV29-1|-|TRBD2
CSGGGSTDTQYF
TGCAGCGGCGGGGGGTCCACAGATACGCAGTATTTT
>TRBJ1-5|TRBV6-1|-|-
CASRGQLDQPQHF
TGTGCCAGCAGAGGACAGCTAGATCAGCCCCAGCATTTT
>TRBJ2-3|TRBV19|-|-
CASSRFWSADTQYF
TGTGCCAGTAGTCGGTTCTGGTCAGCAGATACGCAGTATTTT
>TRBJ1-1|TRBV30|few|TRBD1
CAWTGGRTAEAFF
TGTGCCTGGACAGGGGGGCGGACGGCTGAAGCTTTCTTT
>TRBJ1-6|TRBV6-1|-|-
CASSGPSSYNSPLHF
TGTGCCAGCAGTGGTCCCAGCTCCTATAATTCACCCCTCCACTTT
>TRBJ2-5|TRBV7-9|-|-
CASSFRDLETQYF
TGTGCCAGCAGCTTCCGGGACTTAGAGACCCAGTACTTC